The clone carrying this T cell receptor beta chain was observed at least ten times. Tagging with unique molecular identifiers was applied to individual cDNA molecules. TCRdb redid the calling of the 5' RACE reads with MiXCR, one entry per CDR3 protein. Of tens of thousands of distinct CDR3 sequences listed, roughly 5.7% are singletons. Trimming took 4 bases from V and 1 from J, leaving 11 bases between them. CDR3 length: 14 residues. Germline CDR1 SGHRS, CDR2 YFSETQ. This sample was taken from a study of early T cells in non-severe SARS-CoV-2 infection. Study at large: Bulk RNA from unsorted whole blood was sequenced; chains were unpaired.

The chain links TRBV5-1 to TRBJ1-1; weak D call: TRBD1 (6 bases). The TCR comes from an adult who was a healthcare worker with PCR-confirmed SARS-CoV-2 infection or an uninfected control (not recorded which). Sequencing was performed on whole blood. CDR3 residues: CASSIGQKNTEAFF. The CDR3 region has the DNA TGCGCCAGCAGCATCGGACAGAAGAACACTGAAGCTTTCTTT.